This is a list of T cell receptor beta chains from one sample in a study of cytomegalovirus exposure and HLA in healthy donors. Repertoires were generated with immunoSEQ multiplex PCR, while TCRdb's copy carries only in-frame clones and drops some. The sample shows almost 200,000 clones, roughly four fifths of them seen only once. The sample comprised PBMCs. The receptor set was obtained from a young man in good health and CMV-seronegative. Both conserved end residues are trimmed from each CDR3.

CDR3	V	J
ASSLPGQRNSPLH	TRBV28	TRBJ1-6
SSSPTPYEQY	TRBV7-9	TRBJ2-7
ASRTPGQGLYNSPLH	TRBV2	TRBJ1-6
ASSLAGVHANEKLF	TRBV5-1	TRBJ1-4
ASPEIAGPLSTDTQY	TRBV28	TRBJ2-3
ARRIAGVYEQY	TRBV2	TRBJ2-7
ASSSLRQGADTQY	TRBV28	TRBJ2-3
ASSLLPMTGTSTDTQY	TRBV27	TRBJ2-3
ASSLSGTGGQPQH	TRBV28	TRBJ1-5
ASSKGAGLTDTQY	TRBV5-4	TRBJ2-3
ASSPHPDRRNTEAF	TRBV9	TRBJ1-1